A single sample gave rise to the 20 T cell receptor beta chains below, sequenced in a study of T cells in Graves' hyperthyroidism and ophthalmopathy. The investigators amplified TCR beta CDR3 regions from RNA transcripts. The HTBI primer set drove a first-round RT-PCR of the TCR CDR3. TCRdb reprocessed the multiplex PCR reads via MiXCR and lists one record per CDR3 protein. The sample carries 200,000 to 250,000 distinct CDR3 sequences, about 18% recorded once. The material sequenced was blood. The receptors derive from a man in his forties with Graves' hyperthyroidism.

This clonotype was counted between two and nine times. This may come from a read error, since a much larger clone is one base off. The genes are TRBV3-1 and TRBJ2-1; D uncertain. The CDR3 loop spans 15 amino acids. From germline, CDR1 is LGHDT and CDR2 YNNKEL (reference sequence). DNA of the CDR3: TGTACCAGCAGCAAGAACTTCGGTCTAGGGCATGAGCAGTTCTTC. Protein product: CTSSKNFGLGHEQFF.

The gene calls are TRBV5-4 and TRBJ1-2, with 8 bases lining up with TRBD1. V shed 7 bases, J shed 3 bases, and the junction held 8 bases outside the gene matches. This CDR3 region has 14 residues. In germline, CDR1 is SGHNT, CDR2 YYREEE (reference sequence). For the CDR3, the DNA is TGTGCCAGCGGCTGGGGGACAGGCGACTATGGCTACACCTTC. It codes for CASGWGTGDYGYTF.

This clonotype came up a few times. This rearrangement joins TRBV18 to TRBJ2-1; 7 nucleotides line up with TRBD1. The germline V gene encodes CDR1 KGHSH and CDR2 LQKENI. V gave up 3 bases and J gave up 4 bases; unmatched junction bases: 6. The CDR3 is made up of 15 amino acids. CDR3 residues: CASSPPGTEYNEQFF. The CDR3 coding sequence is TGTGCCAGCTCACCCCCCGGGACAGAGTACAATGAGCAGTTCTTC. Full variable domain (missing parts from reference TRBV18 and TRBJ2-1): NAGVMQNPRHLVRRRGQEARLRCSPMKGHSHVYWYRQLPEEGLKFMVYLQKENIIDESGMPKERFSAEFPKEGPSILRIQQVVRGDSAAYFCASSPPGTEYNEQFFGPGTRLTVL.

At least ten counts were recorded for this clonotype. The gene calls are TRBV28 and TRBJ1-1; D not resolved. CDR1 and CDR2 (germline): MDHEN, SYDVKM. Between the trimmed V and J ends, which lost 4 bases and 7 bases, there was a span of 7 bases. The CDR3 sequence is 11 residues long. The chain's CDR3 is CASSSGFEAFF. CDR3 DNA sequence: TGTGCCAGCAGTTCGGGGTTTGAAGCTTTCTTT.

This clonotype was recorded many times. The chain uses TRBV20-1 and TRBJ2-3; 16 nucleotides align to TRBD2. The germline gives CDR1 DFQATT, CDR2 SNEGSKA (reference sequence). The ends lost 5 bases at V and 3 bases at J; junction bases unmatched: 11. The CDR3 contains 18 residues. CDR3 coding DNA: TGCAGTGCTGTCCCGGGACTAGCGGGGGGGCCATTTACAGATACGCAGTATTTT. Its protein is CSAVPGLAGGPFTDTQYF.

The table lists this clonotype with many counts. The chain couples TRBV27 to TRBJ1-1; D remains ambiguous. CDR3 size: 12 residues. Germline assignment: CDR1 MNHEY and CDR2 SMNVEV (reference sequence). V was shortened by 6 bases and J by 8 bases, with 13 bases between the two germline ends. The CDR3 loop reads CASSYRGSEAFF. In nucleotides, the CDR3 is TGTGCCAGCAGCTACCGAGGATCGGAAGCTTTCTTT.

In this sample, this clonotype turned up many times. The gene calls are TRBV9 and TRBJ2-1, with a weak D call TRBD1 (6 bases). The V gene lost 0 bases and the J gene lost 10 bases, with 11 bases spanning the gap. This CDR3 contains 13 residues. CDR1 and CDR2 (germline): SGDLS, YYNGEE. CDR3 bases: TGTGCCAGCAGCGTAGGGGACATTTTCGAGCAGTTCTTC. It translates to CASSVGDIFEQFF.

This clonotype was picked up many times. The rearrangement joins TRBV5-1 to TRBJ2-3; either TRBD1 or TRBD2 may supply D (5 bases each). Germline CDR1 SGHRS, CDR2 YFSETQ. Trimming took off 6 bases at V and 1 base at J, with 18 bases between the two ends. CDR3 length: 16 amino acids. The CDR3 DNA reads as TGCGCCAGCATCAAATCCCCAGGGACGGGCACAGATACGCAGTATTTT. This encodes CASIKSPGTGTDTQYF.

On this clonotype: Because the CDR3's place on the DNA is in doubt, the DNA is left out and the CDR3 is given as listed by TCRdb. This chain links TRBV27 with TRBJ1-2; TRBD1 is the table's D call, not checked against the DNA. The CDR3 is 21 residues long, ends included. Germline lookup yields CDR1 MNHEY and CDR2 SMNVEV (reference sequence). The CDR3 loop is CASSQTSVYFCAISEGGSLAF.

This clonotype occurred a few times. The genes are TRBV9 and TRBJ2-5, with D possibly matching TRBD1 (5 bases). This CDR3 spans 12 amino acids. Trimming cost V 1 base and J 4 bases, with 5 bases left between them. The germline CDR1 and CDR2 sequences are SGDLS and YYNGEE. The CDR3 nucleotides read TGTGCCAGCAGCGTACAGGGAGAGACCCAGTACTTC. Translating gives CASSVQGETQYF.

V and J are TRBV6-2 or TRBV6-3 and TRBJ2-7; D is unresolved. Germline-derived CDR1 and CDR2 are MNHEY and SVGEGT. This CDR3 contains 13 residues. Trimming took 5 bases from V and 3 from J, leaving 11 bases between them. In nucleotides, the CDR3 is TGTGCCAGCAGTAAGGATGGGGACTACGAGCAGTACTTC. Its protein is CASSKDGDYEQYF.

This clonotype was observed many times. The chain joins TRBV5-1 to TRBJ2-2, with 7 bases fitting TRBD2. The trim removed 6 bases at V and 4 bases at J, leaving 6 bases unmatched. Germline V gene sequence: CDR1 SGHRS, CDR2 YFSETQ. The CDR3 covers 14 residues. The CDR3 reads CASTTLATTGELFF. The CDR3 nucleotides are TGCGCCAGCACCACACTAGCGACCACCGGGGAGCTGTTTTTT. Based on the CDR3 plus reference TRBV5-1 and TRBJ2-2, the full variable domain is KAGVTQTPRYLIKTRGQQVTLSCSPISGHRSVSWYQQTPGQGLQFLFEYFSETQRNKGNFPGRFSGRQFSNSRSEMNVSTLELGDSALYLCASTTLATTGELFFGEGSRLTVL.

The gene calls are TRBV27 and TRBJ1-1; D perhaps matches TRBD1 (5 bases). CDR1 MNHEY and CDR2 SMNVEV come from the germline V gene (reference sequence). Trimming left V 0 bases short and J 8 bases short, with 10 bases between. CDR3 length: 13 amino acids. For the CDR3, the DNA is TGTGCCAGCAGTTTATCGAAGTGGACAGAAGCTTTCTTT. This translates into CASSLSKWTEAFF.

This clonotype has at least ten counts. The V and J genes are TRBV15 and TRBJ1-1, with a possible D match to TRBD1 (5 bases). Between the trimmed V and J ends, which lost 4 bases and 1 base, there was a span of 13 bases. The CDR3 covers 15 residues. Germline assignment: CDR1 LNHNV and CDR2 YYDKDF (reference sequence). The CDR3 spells CATSTQTGENTEAFF. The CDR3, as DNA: TGTGCCACCAGCACCCAGACGGGGGAGAACACTGAAGCTTTCTTT.

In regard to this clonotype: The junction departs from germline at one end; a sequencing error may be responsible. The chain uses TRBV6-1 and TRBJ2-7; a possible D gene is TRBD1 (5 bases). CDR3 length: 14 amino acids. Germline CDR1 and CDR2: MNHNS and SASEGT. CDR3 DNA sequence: TGTGCCAGCTGTGAAAGGGGCATCTCCTACGAGCAGTACTTC. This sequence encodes CASCERGISYEQYF.

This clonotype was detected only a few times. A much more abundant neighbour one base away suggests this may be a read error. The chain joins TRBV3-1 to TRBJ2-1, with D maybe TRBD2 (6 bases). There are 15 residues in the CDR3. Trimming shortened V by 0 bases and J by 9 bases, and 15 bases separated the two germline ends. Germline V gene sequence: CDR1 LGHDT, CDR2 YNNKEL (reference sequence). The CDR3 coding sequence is TGTGCCAGCAGCCAAGAAAGGTGGAGGGCGGGTGAGCAGTTCTTC. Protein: CASSQERWRAGEQFF.

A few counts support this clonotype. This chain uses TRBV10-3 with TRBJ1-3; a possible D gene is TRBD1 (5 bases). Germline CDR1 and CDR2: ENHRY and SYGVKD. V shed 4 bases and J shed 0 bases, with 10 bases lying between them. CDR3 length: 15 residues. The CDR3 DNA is TGTGCCATCAGTGCGGCAGGACACTCTGGAAACACCATATATTTT. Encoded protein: CAISAAGHSGNTIYF.

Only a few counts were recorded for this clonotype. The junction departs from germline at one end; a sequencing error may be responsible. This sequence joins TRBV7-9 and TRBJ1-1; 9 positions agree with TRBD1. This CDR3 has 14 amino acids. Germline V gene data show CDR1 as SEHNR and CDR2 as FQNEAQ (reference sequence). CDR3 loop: CANSLGQGRTEAFF. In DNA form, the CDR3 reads TGTGCCAACAGCTTGGGACAGGGTAGGACTGAAGCTTTCTTT.

CDR3 nucleotide sequence: TGTGCCAGCAGGCCTACCGGACAGAATGAAAAACTGTTTTTT. It specifies CASRPTGQNEKLFF. The chain uses TRBV27 and TRBJ1-4; the D gene is possibly TRBD1 (6 bases). V lost 6 bases and J lost 5, with 13 bases in between. The CDR3 has 14 amino acids. Per the germline V gene, CDR1 is MNHEY and CDR2 is SMNVEV (reference sequence).

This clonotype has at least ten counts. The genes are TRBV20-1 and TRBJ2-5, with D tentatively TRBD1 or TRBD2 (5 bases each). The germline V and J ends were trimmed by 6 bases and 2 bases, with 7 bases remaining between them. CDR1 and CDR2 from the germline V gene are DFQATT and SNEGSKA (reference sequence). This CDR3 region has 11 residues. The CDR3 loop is CSAGTQETQYF. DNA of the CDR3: TGCAGTGCCGGGACGCAAGAGACCCAGTACTTC.